This record looks at one TCR beta chain sequence and its context. Its antigen is not yet known. It has no much larger one-base neighbor in the sample; base qualities were not kept. Sequences SGHNT (CDR1) and YYREEE (CDR2) are obtained from the germline V gene (reference sequence). V lost 3 bases and J lost 3 bases, and the count of bases not matched to a germline gene is 3. The CDR3 contains 15 residues, cysteine and phenylalanine counted. Solely the CDR3 DNA is kept, with 45 bases framed from the first base. This entry is derived from a study of blood T cell repertoires in COVID-19 (dated by TCRdb to about 2020). In the study overall: Collaborator samples came from the United States, Italy and Spain and covered acute and convalescent phases of COVID-19. The repertoires were released in a freely available public database intended as a resource for research on the immune response to SARS-CoV-2. The material from the prospective study consisted of cDNA or gDNA derived from T cells, B-cell-depleted T cells, or PBMCs. HLA class I and class II types, where available, came from metadata supplied by the sample provider rather than from assay-based typing. The samples were drawn from two sources: the first 160 participants of the ongoing ImmuneRACE study, and 1,200 or so subjects contributed by 6 global collaborators. Deeply sampled blood TCRbeta repertoires from subjects exposed to, actively infected with, or recovered from COVID-19 were included in the dataset. A de-identified subject ID, COVID-19 status, age in years and sex were almost always included in the sample metadata. The paper's findings and limits, for the study overall: How much clinical and demographic metadata was included differed by source and by participant, and the metadata was provided uncurated.

Participants in the prospective study were aged roughly 18 to 95 years, lived in some 24 United States geographic areas, and enrolled through a virtual design. In the prospective study, participants were assigned to cohorts based on the clinical history participants reported in a screening survey and a study questionnaire. In the prospective study, whole blood, serum and a nasopharyngeal or oropharyngeal swab were collected from each participant by mobile phlebotomists. Over an approximately two-month period, participants in the prospective study had the option of providing additional blood draws and questionnaires. Blood samples from the prospective study were shipped frozen or at room temperature prior to DNA extraction. TCRbeta CDR3 regions were amplified from genomic DNA using the immunoSEQ Assay, a bias-controlled multiplex PCR. The original pipeline was this. Within the assay, amplification of reference gene primers was used to estimate how many nucleated cells each sample contained. Sequence reads were collapsed and filtered to measure the absolute abundance of every unique TCRbeta CDR3 rearrangement. For each sample, productive Simpson clonality was calculated as the square root of Simpson's diversity index over productive rearrangements. Sourced from immuneACCESS, this table was stored by TCRdb with only in-frame sequences that have V and J called. A share of the clones is absent; for the studies checked, an unresolved V gene accounts for under half, and the remainder has no known explanation. That table furnishes V, J and clone size, whereas the DNA furnished D and trimming. In all, the sample holds 200,000 to 250,000 clones, and about 91% of those were seen once. About 2.5% of the sample is in the top ten clones.

This clonotype was sampled from a woman in her 30s with acute COVID-19. The sequenced material came from PBMCs or T cells enriched from blood (not recorded which). Here the chain combines TRBV5-4 and TRBJ2-5; 12 bases in the middle match TRBD2. The DNA sequence is TGTGCCAGCAGCTCCCGACTAGCGGGGGAAGAGACCCAGTACTTC. Translated, this is CASSSRLAGEETQYF.